Below, 21 T cell receptor beta chains from the same sample are listed, as sequenced in a study of cytomegalovirus exposure and HLA in healthy donors. The primer mix had 60 Vbeta and 13 Jbeta primers. TCRdb's copy holds only in-frame clones and misses some; the assay was immunoSEQ multiplex PCR. The sample contains 60,000 to 85,000 clones, about 76% of which appear only once. The sample taken for sequencing was PBMCs. Every receptor here comes from a male donor in good health and CMV-seropositive.

The CDR3 protein is CASSKGGLAGSRRGTDTQYF. The DNA for the CDR3 is TGTGCCAGCAGCAAAGGAGGACTAGCGGGGTCAAGACGTGGCACAGATACGCAGTATTTT. V is TRBV21-1 and J is TRBJ2-3; the table's TRBD2 call for D was not verified on the DNA. TRBV21-1 is flagged as a pseudogene. The CDR3 contains 20 residues.

This clone appeared a single time. This chain connects TRBV10-3 to TRBJ1-3; 11 bases fit TRBD1. Trimming cost V 6 bases and J 0 bases; bases outside gene matches: 7. The CDR3 extends over 17 amino acids. The V gene's germline CDR1 is ENHRY and CDR2 SYGVKD. In nucleotides, the CDR3 is TGTGCCATCAGGGGACAGGGGGGCTCAAACTCTGGAAACACCATATATTTT. Its translation is CAIRGQGGSNSGNTIYF.

V and J are TRBV4-2 and TRBJ1-2, with D perhaps matching TRBD1 (6 bases). Germline loops: CDR1 LGHNA, CDR2 YNFKEQ. The CDR3 runs to 16 residues. Trimming took 5 bases from V and 3 from J, leaving 19 bases between them. For the CDR3, the DNA is TGTGCCAGCAGCTCTTCCTCAGGGGTTTGGGACTATGGCTACACCTTC. Its translation is CASSSSSGVWDYGYTF.

V gene TRBV5-1 combines with J gene TRBJ2-1, with 7 bases lining up with TRBD2. The germline CDR1 and CDR2 sequences are SGHRS and YFSETQ. The CDR3 is 16 residues long. V trimming: 0 bases; J trimming: 2 bases; junction bases outside the gene matches: 5. In nucleotides, the CDR3 is TGCGCCAGCAGCTTGGCCGGGGCGGGGGCCTACAATGAGCAGTTCTTC. It yields the protein CASSLAGAGAYNEQFF.

The chain recombines TRBV6-6 with TRBJ1-2, with D perhaps matching TRBD1 (6 bases). Germline V gene data show CDR1 as MNHNY and CDR2 as SVGAGI (reference sequence). The V gene lost 7 bases and the J gene lost 8 bases, with 14 bases spanning the gap. The CDR3 loop spans 12 amino acids. CDR3 sequence reads: CASTISGVGYTF. CDR3 coding DNA: TGTGCCAGCACTATTTCAGGGGTCGGCTACACCTTC.

The rearrangement uses TRBV27 and TRBJ2-1, with TRBD2 matching 12 bases. V dropped 1 base and J dropped 4; count of bases not matched to a gene: 5. Germline V gives CDR1 MNHEY, CDR2 SMNVEV (reference sequence). The CDR3 contains 17 residues. In nucleotides, the CDR3 is TGTGCCAGCAGTTTATATCTAGCGGGAGGGGTATACAATGAGCAGTTCTTC. Its translation: CASSLYLAGGVYNEQFF.

The chain recombines TRBV30 with TRBJ1-5, with 7 bases aligning to TRBD1. The germline V gene encodes CDR1 GTSNPN and CDR2 SVGIG (reference sequence). The CDR3 has 15 amino acids. The junction had 6 bases not matched to a gene; V was cut back by 2 bases and J by 2 bases. The CDR3 loop reads CAWSSLGTGNQPQHF. The CDR3 region has the DNA TGTGCCTGGAGTAGCCTCGGGACAGGCAATCAGCCCCAGCATTTT.

V and J are TRBV5-6 and TRBJ2-3; tentative D call: TRBD1 (5 bases). V lost 1 base to trimming and J lost 1 base, with 10 bases between them. CDR3 length equals 15 residues. Germline CDR1 reads SGHDT; CDR2 reads YYEEEE. This chain's CDR3 is CASSLSIGGTDTQYF. The CDR3 bases are TGTGCCAGCAGCTTGAGTATAGGGGGCACAGATACGCAGTATTTT.

In its sample, this clone was seen once. This chain uses TRBV4-2 with TRBJ2-5; D possibly corresponds to TRBD2 (5 bases). V lost 1 base and J lost 2, with 8 bases in between. CDR1 is LGHNA and CDR2 is YNFKEQ in the germline V gene. The length of the CDR3 is 14 residues. This CDR3 reads CASSQGTVQETQYF. The CDR3 coding sequence is TGTGCCAGCAGCCAAGGGACTGTTCAAGAGACCCAGTACTTC.

The chain employs TRBV21-1 and TRBJ2-3; the D segment call TRBD2 is taken from the table without a DNA check. TRBV21-1 counts as a pseudogene. The CDR3 contains 17 residues. For the CDR3, the DNA is TGTGCCAGCAGCAAAAAAAGCCCCGGACTAGCGGGGGATACGCAGTATTTT. Protein product: CASSKKSPGLAGDTQYF.

The chain recombines TRBV11-1 with TRBJ2-7, with 8 bases that match TRBD1. Germline CDR1 SGHAT, CDR2 FQDESV (reference sequence). CDR3 size: 16 residues. V was clipped by 4 bases and J by 2 bases; unmatched bases: 10. The CDR3 is CASSSLLGTGTYEQYF. CDR3 nucleotide sequence: TGTGCCAGCAGCTCTCTTCTCGGGACAGGAACCTACGAGCAGTACTTC. Complete variable domain (other parts from reference TRBV11-1 and TRBJ2-7): EAEVAQSPRYKITEKSQAVAFWCDPISGHATLYWYRQILGQGPELLVQFQDESVVDDSQLPKDRFSAERLKGVDSTLKIQPAELGDSAMYLCASSSLLGTGTYEQYFGPGTRLTVT.

This clone was seen more than once but under ten times. The chain has TRBV30 and TRBJ1-2, with a possible D match to TRBD1 (6 bases). Trimming pared 0 bases from V and 6 bases from J, leaving 14 bases between. The CDR3 has 14 residues. Germline loops: CDR1 GTSNPN, CDR2 SVGIG (reference sequence). The CDR3 DNA reads TGTGCCTGGAGTGTACAAGCGGGGGCTAATGGCTACACCTTC. It yields the protein CAWSVQAGANGYTF.

The rearrangement joins TRBV2 to TRBJ2-5; maybe TRBD1 (5 bases). The ends were cut back, 5 bases at V and 5 bases at J, with 12 bases in the middle. CDR1 and CDR2 from the germline V gene are SNHLY and FYNNEI. The CDR3 contains 13 residues. CDR3 nucleotide sequence: TGTGCCAGCAGTTCCAGACAGTTGGAGACCCAGTACTTC. This sequence encodes CASSSRQLETQYF.

The rearrangement links TRBV6-5 to TRBJ1-6, with TRBD1 identical over 7 bases. Germline V lookup: CDR1 MNHEY, CDR2 SVGAGI. Trimming removed 0 bases from V and 10 bases from J; junction bases left unmatched: 6. CDR3 size: 15 residues. The CDR3, as DNA: TGTGCCAGCAGTTACTCAGACAGGGTCAACTCACCCCTCCACTTT. Its protein product is CASSYSDRVNSPLHF.

The chain combines TRBV4-1 with TRBJ1-5; TRBD1 agrees at 9 bases. Trimming cost V 0 bases and J 2 bases; bases outside gene matches: 5. Germline V gene sequence: CDR1 MGHRA, CDR2 YSYEKL. The CDR3 extends over 17 amino acids. This CDR3 is CASSQDGDREGNQPQHF. The DNA of the CDR3 is TGCGCCAGCAGCCAAGACGGGGACAGGGAAGGCAATCAGCCCCAGCATTTT.

The rearrangement links TRBV6-6 to TRBJ2-2; the match to TRBD1 covers 7 bases. Germline-derived CDR1 and CDR2 are MNHNY and SVGAGI (reference sequence). The V segment lost 6 bases and the J segment 3 bases; nucleotides outside the gene matches: 10. The CDR3 has 16 residues. The DNA for the CDR3 is TGTGCCAGCAGGTATTTCACAGGGGCGGACACCGGGGAGCTGTTTTTT. This encodes CASRYFTGADTGELFF.

This clone turned up a few times. The chain joins TRBV11-2 to TRBJ2-7; D remains ambiguous. Trimming removed 5 bases from V and 5 bases from J, with 10 bases in between. Germline V gene data show CDR1 as SGHAT and CDR2 as FQNNGV. The CDR3 is 12 residues long. The CDR3, as DNA: TGTGCCAGCAGCCTTGACTGGAACGAGCAGTACTTC. Its protein product is CASSLDWNEQYF.

The chain uses TRBV6-5 and TRBJ1-2; 8 bases match TRBD1. Germline CDR1 reads MNHEY; CDR2 reads SVGAGI. V lost 5 bases, J lost 8 bases, and 10 bases stayed unmatched. This CDR3 comprises 14 residues. CDR3 residues: CASSPGQGRGGYTF. The CDR3 coding sequence is TGTGCCAGCAGTCCCGGACAGGGAAGAGGCGGCTACACCTTC.

The rearrangement links TRBV28 to TRBJ1-4; the D is unclear. CDR1 is MDHEN, CDR2 SYDVKM, per germline. Trimming took 3 bases from V and 8 from J, leaving 13 bases between them. The CDR3 contains 14 residues. CDR3 protein: CASSLTGKREKLFF. CDR3 in DNA: TGTGCCAGCAGTTTGACGGGGAAGAGGGAAAAACTGTTTTTT.

The gene calls are TRBV18 and TRBJ1-5, with 7 bases matching TRBD1. After removal of 6 bases from V and 3 bases from J, the junction contained 11 bases not matched to a gene. This CDR3 region has 16 residues. Germline V gives CDR1 KGHSH, CDR2 LQKENI. CDR3 region: CASSQTGRGYNQPQHF. In DNA, the CDR3 is TGTGCCAGCTCGCAGACAGGGCGCGGGTACAATCAGCCCCAGCATTTT.

V usage is TRBV6-5 and J usage is TRBJ1-5, with D possibly being TRBD1 (5 bases). CDR1 is MNHEY and CDR2 is SVGAGI in the germline V gene. The CDR3 sequence is 15 residues long. V lost 6 bases and J 2 bases, leaving 14 bases between the germline ends. CDR3 region: CASSDSNQGNQPQHF. CDR3 nucleotides: TGTGCCAGCAGCGACAGCAACCAGGGCAATCAGCCCCAGCATTTT.